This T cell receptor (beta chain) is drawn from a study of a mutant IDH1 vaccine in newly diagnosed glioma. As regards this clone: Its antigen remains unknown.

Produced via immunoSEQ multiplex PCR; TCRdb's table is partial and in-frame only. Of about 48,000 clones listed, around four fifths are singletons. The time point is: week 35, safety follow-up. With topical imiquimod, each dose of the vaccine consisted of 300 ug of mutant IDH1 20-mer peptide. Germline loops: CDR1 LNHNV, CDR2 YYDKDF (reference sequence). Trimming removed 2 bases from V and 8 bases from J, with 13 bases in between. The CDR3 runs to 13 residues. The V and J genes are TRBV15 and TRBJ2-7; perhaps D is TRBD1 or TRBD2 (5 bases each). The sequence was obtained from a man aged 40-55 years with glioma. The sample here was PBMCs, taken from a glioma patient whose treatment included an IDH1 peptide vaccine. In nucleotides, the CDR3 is TGTGCCACCAGCAGAAAGGGACCAATCCAGCAGTACTTC. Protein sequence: CATSRKGPIQQYF.